There are many counts of the clone carrying this TCR beta chain. Its antigen is still unknown. Unique molecular identifiers tagged the TCRbeta library. From the PCR reads, TCRdb called clonotypes with MiXCR, one entry per CDR3 protein. The data contain 400,000 to 550,000 distinct CDR3 sequences, more than 9% of them singletons. The CDR3 spans 16 residues. CDR1 is MNHEY, CDR2 SMNVEV, per germline (reference sequence). Trimming took off 5 bases at V and 3 bases at J, with 18 bases between the two ends. The entry originates in a study of T-cell reconstitution after alpha-beta-depleted transplantation in children. Findings of the study overall: Hyperexpanded clones declined; after one year, newly produced T cells mostly supplied diversity.

The V gene is TRBV27, the J gene TRBJ2-3; perhaps TRBD2 as D (6 bases). The receptor was isolated from a child aged 2 to 9 with inherited bone marrow failure, due to receive a stem cell transplant. Sequences were derived from PBMCs, sampled before TCRalphabeta/CD19-depleted stem cell transplant. Here the CDR3 reads CASSPQPSGLTDTQYF. The CDR3 region has the DNA TGTGCCAGCAGTCCGCAGCCGTCGGGACTTACAGATACGCAGTATTTT.